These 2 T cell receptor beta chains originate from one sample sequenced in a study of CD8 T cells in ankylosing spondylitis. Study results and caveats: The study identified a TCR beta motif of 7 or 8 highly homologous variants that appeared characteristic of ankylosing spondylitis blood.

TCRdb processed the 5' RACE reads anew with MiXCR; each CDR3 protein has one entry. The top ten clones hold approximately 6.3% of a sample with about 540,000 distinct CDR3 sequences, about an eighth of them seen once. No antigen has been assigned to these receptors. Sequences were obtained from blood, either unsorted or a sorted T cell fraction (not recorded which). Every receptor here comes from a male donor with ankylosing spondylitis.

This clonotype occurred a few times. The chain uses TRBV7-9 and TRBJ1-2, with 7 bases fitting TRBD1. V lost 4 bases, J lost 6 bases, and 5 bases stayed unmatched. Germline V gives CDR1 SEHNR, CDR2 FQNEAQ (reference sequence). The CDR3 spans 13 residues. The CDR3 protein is CASSSDRVNGYTF. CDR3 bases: TGTGCCAGCAGCTCCGACAGGGTGAATGGCTACACCTTC.

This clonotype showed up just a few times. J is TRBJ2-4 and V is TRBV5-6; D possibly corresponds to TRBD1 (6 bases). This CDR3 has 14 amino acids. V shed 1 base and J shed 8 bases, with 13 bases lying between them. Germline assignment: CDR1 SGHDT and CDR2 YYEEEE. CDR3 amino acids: CASSLLDRPDIQYF. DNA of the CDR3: TGTGCCAGCAGCTTGTTAGACAGGCCGGACATTCAGTACTTC.